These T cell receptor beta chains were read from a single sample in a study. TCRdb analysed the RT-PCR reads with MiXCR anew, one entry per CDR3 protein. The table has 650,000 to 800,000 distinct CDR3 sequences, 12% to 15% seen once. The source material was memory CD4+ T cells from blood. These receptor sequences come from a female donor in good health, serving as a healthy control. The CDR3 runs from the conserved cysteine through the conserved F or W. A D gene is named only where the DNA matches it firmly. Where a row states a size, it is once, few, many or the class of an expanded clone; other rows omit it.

TGTGCCACCAGTGAGGTTAGGCGGACATCGAACACTGAAGCTTTCTTT CATSEVRRTSNTEAFF TRBJ1-1 - few TRBV24-1
TGTGCCAGCAGCCTTGGACTAGCGTTCCACAATGAGCAGTTCTTC CASSLGLAFHNEQFF TRBJ2-1 TRBD2 - TRBV14
TGTGCCTGGAGTGTAGTCCCGTCCACCATATATTTT CAWSVVPSTIYF TRBJ1-3 - few TRBV30
TGTGCCAGCAGTTCAGGACAGGGGAGAGGACAGCCCCAGCATTTT CASSSGQGRGQPQHF TRBJ1-5 TRBD1 - TRBV28
TGTGCCAGCAGCACGCCGGGACTAGCCTTGGATACGCAGTATTTT CASSTPGLALDTQYF TRBJ2-3 TRBD2 many TRBV7-2
TGTGCCAGCAGCTTATTGGGGTCCGACTATGGCTACACCTTC CASSLLGSDYGYTF TRBJ1-2 - many TRBV7-6
TGTGCCATCAGTGACCCTGGGACTAGCGGGGAGACCCAGTACTTC CAISDPGTSGETQYF TRBJ2-5 TRBD2 few TRBV10-3
TGTGCCAGCAGTGTAGGACAGGGAAGAGATCAGCCCCAGCATTTT CASSVGQGRDQPQHF TRBJ1-5 TRBD1 few TRBV9
TGTGCCAGCAGCTACCGGGACCACAATCAGCCCCAGCATTTT CASSYRDHNQPQHF TRBJ1-5 - few TRBV12-3/TRBV12-4
TGTGCCAGCAGCTTATCGCGAGCGGGAGGGGTTGAGCAGTACTTC CASSLSRAGGVEQYF TRBJ2-7 TRBD2 - TRBV7-2
TGTGCCACCAGCAATTTTGGGACGGAGGATGGCGAGCAGTACTTC CATSNFGTEDGEQYF TRBJ2-7 - few TRBV10-3
TGTGCCATCAGTGAGTCCGGGGCGAATAATGAAAAACTGTTTTTT CAISESGANNEKLFF TRBJ1-4 - few TRBV10-3
TGTGCCAGCAGCTTTTACAACCGTTGGCGGGAGGGCCGGGCAGATACGCAGTATTTT CASSFYNRWREGRADTQYF TRBJ2-3 TRBD2 - TRBV7-9
TGTGCCAGCTCACCAAATCAGGGAGATACGCAGTACTTC CASSPNQGDTQYF TRBJ2-5 - - TRBV18